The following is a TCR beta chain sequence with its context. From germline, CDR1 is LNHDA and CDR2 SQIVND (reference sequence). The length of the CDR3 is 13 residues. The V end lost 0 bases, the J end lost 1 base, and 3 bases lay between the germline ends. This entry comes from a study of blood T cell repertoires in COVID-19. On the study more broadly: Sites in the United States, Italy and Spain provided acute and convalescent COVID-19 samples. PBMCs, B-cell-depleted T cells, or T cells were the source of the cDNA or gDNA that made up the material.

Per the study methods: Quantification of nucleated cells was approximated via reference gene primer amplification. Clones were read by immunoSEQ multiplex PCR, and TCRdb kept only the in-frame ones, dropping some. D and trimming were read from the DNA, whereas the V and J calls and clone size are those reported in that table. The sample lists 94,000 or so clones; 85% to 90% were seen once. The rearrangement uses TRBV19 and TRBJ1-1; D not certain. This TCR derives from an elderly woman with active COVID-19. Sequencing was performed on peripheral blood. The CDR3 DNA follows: TGTGCCAGTAGTATAGAGAGGAACACTGAAGCTTTCTTT. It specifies CASSIERNTEAFF. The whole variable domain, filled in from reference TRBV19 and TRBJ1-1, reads DGGITQSPKYLFRKEGQNVTLSCEQNLNHDAMYWYRQDPGQGLRLIYYSQIVNDFQKGDIAEGYSVSREKKESFPLTVTSAQKNPTAFYLCASSIERNTEAFFGQGTRLTVV.